This T cell receptor beta chain appears in the sequencing data of a study of T cell repertoires in cytomegalovirus infection (dated by TCRdb to the late 2010s). Study-level background: Donor HLA type was relevant to the analysis, because carriage of CMV infection together with the matching HLA type was indicated by public TCR beta signatures. The full study reports these points: In both this cohort and an independent 352-donor cohort, the cumulative frequency of public TCR beta family members distinguished carriers of CMV infection plus the relevant HLA type. The ex vivo response was dominated by HLA-C-restricted CMV-specific TCR beta clonotypes, which also provided the single most frequent clonotype in two of eight donors.

Taken from the germline V gene (reference sequence), the CDR1 and CDR2 loops are SEHNR and FQNEAQ. The V end gives up 4 bases and the J end 4 bases, leaving 13 bases in the junction not matched to a gene. Counted from cysteine to phenylalanine, this CDR3 has 18 amino acids. Only CDR3 DNA remains: 54 bases, in frame from the first base. This clonotype was seen a few times. It has no known antigen specificity. Per-base quality was not reported, and no clone a single base away is much larger than it. The instrument was an Illumina HiSeq 1500. TCRdb reran the public reads through fastp at Q25 and MiXCR, keeping productive beta chains. Rows matching on CDR3 protein sequence are summarized as one entry with the most common DNA and genes. Recorded for this sample are some 170,000 distinct CDR3 sequences; 17% of them occurred a single time. The top ten constitute around 27% of the sample.

The sample comprised CD8+ T cells from PBMCs. The chain links TRBV7-9 with TRBJ1-2; a stretch of 12 junction bases matches TRBD1. The clonotype was recovered from a human donor in good health (CMV status not recorded). Some clones in this sample may be carry-over from other donors' samples. Here is the DNA: TGTGCCAGCAGCTCCAGGGGGGGACAGGGGGCTAGGCCCTATGGCTACACCTTC. The encoded protein is CASSSRGGQGARPYGYTF.